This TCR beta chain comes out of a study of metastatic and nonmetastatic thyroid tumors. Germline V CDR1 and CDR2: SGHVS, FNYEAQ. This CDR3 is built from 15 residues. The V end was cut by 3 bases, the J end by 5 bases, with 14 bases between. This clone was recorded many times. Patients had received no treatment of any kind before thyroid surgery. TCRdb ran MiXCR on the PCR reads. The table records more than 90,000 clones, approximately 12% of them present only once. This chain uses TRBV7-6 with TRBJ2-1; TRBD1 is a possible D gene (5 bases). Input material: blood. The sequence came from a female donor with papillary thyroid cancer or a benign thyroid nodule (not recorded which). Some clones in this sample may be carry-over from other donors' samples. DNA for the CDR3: TGTGCCAGCAGCTTTGGCCAGGGTATAAACAATGAGCAGTTCTTC. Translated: CASSFGQGINNEQFF.